These 23 T cell receptor beta chains were all obtained from the same sample, sequenced in a study of T cells in Graves' hyperthyroidism and ophthalmopathy. RNA transcripts provided the source from which TCR beta CDR3 regions were amplified. HTBI primers were used for first-round RT-PCR of the TCR CDR3. MiXCR, applied by TCRdb to the multiplex PCR reads, yields one record per CDR3 protein. The sample holds 600,000 to 850,000 distinct CDR3 sequences, around 20% seen once. Material: blood. The receptor source for this set is a woman in her forties or fifties with Graves' hyperthyroidism that later progressed to Graves' ophthalmopathy.

This clonotype showed up just a few times. The CDR3 spells CASSTGSLAETQYF. As DNA, the CDR3 is TGTGCCAGCAGTACAGGGTCTTTGGCGGAGACCCAGTACTTC. The chain joins TRBV6-1 to TRBJ2-5; tentative D call: TRBD1 (6 bases). Germline CDR1 reads MNHNS; CDR2 reads SASEGT. This CDR3 contains 14 residues. V was cut by 5 bases and J by 5 bases, with 15 bases left in between.

The CDR3 nucleotides are TGTGCCAGCAGCTTAGAACAGGGCCGGGAAAAACTGTTTTTT. Translation gives CASSLEQGREKLFF. This chain uses TRBV13 with TRBJ1-4, with D possibly TRBD1 on 6 matching bases. Germline V gene sequence: CDR1 PRHDT, CDR2 FYEKMQ (reference sequence). V was cut by 1 base and J by 8 bases, with 11 bases left in between. The CDR3 covers 14 residues.

This clonotype was counted ten times or more. This chain uses TRBV11-2 with TRBJ1-6; maybe TRBD1 (5 bases). The germline V and J ends were trimmed by 0 bases and 8 bases, with 11 bases remaining between them. The CDR3 extends over 15 amino acids. From germline, CDR1 is SGHAT and CDR2 FQNNGV. The CDR3, as DNA: TGTGCCAGCAGCTTAGATGCGGGGGACGATTCACCCCTCCACTTT. Translating it yields CASSLDAGDDSPLHF.

This clonotype appeared many times. J is TRBJ1-5 and V is TRBV7-9; no clear D. Per germline, CDR1 SEHNR and CDR2 FQNEAQ (reference sequence). This CDR3 is built from 14 residues. The V end was cut by 0 bases, the J end by 2 bases, with 5 bases between. CDR3 bases: TGTGCCAGCAGCTTAGCTCCAGGCAATCAGCCCCAGCATTTT. This translates into CASSLAPGNQPQHF.

The table lists this clonotype with many counts. The chain links TRBV3-1 to TRBJ2-1, with 10 nucleotides matching TRBD2. The CDR3 extends over 14 amino acids. Germline CDR1 reads LGHDT; CDR2 reads YNNKEL (reference sequence). The J segment lost 10 bases and the V segment lost 0 bases, leaving 3 bases of the junction unmatched. The CDR3 loop reads CASSQDSGGAEQFF. DNA of the CDR3: TGTGCCAGCAGCCAAGACAGCGGGGGGGCAGAGCAGTTCTTC.

This clonotype was seen repeatedly, ten times or more. The chain combines TRBV5-6 with TRBJ2-3; TRBD2 matches at 9 bases. The length of the CDR3 is 14 residues. Trimming at V came to 5 bases and at J to 6 bases, leaving 7 bases not matched to a gene. The germline V gene has CDR1 SGHDT and CDR2 YYEEEE. As DNA, the CDR3 is TGTGCCAGCAGTTTAGCGGGGGCTCTGGATACGCAGTATTTT. Its translation: CASSLAGALDTQYF.

The rearrangement joins TRBV15 to TRBJ1-2, with unresolved D. Germline V gene data show CDR1 as LNHNV and CDR2 as YYDKDF (reference sequence). This CDR3 comprises 13 residues. V dropped 5 bases and J dropped 4 bases, with 11 bases sitting between them. The CDR3 DNA follows: TGTGCCACCAGCGCCGGACGGTCCTATGGCTACACCTTC. Translation: CATSAGRSYGYTF.

The gene calls are TRBV7-2 and TRBJ1-5, with 8 bases that match TRBD1. In germline, CDR1 is SGHTA, CDR2 FQGNSA. This CDR3 is 15 amino acids long. V trimming: 5 bases; J trimming: 4 bases; junction bases outside the gene matches: 7. CDR3: CTSSKIYRGNQPQHF. The DNA of the CDR3 is TGTACCAGCAGCAAAATTTACAGGGGGAATCAGCCCCAGCATTTT.

The chain carries TRBV27 and TRBJ1-3; TRBD1 might be the D (6 bases). The CDR3 sequence is 18 residues long. V lost 6 bases and J lost 7, with 28 bases in between. Germline-derived CDR1 and CDR2 are MNHEY and SMNVEV (reference sequence). The CDR3: CASSLGPPEQGKGNTIYF. CDR3 DNA: TGTGCCAGCAGCCTGGGCCCCCCGGAACAGGGAAAGGGGAACACCATATATTTT.

J is TRBJ2-2 and V is TRBV5-1; no firm D call. Germline CDR1 and CDR2: SGHRS and YFSETQ. This CDR3 is 13 amino acids long. V was shortened by 0 bases and J by 3 bases, with 3 bases between the two germline ends. Written as DNA, the CDR3 is TGCGCCAGCAGCTTGGGACACACCGGGGAGCTGTTTTTT. It yields the protein CASSLGHTGELFF.

V gene TRBV29-1 combines with J gene TRBJ1-2; TRBD1 agrees at 9 bases. The V segment lost 4 bases and the J segment 4 bases; nucleotides outside the gene matches: 4. This CDR3 is 13 amino acids long. Germline V gene data show CDR1 as SQVTM and CDR2 as ANQGSEA. CDR3 coding DNA: TGCAGCGTTGTGGACAGGGGTCCCTATGGCTACACCTTC. Translated, it gives CSVVDRGPYGYTF.

The V gene is TRBV6-2 or TRBV6-3, the J gene TRBJ2-6; 9 bases fit TRBD1. The CDR3 runs to 18 residues. The V gene end was trimmed by 8 bases and the J gene end by 4 bases; junction bases not matched to a gene: 15. Germline-derived CDR1 and CDR2 are MNHEY and SVGEGT. CDR3 sequence (DNA): TGTGCCAGCGGTCACCGGGACAGGGATCGGTACGGGGCCAACGTCCTGACTTTC. Translated: CASGHRDRDRYGANVLTF.

The chain has TRBV3-1 and TRBJ2-2; D is possibly TRBD2 (7 bases). V lost 3 bases to trimming and J lost 3 bases, with 17 bases between them. Germline V lookup: CDR1 LGHDT, CDR2 YNNKEL (reference sequence). The CDR3 sequence is 17 residues long. The CDR3 DNA reads TGTGCCAGCAGCCATAAAGGGCGGGGGCAGTACACCGGGGAGCTGTTTTTT. Residues: CASSHKGRGQYTGELFF. Looking up the rest from reference TRBV3-1 and TRBJ2-2 gives the full variable domain: DTAVSQTPKYLVTQMGNDKSIKCEQNLGHDTMYWYKQDSKKFLKIMFSYNNKELIINETVPNRFSPKSPDKAHLNLHINSLELGDSAVYFCASSHKGRGQYTGELFFGEGSRLTVL.

The genes are TRBV20-1 and TRBJ2-1, with a tentative D call TRBD1 (6 bases). V gave up 3 bases and J gave up 4 bases, with 19 bases separating them. Germline CDR1 DFQATT, CDR2 SNEGSKA (reference sequence). The CDR3 length is 16 residues. The CDR3 DNA is TGCAGTGCTAGGGGGTTGAAACGGGACAAGTACAATGAGCAGTTCTTC. It encodes CSARGLKRDKYNEQFF.

The table lists this clonotype with many counts. The J gene is TRBJ1-6, the V gene TRBV11-2; possible D gene TRBD1, 5 bases. The CDR3 totals 14 residues. V gave up 3 bases and J gave up 8 bases, with 11 bases separating them. Germline CDR1 and CDR2: SGHAT and FQNNGV. The CDR3 DNA is TGTGCCAGCAGCTTGGCCAGGGACGATTCACCCCTCCACTTT. It is translated as CASSLARDDSPLHF.

This clonotype came up a few times. The chain combines TRBV7-2 with TRBJ1-2; TRBD1 is a possible D gene (5 bases). The germline CDR1 and CDR2 sequences are SGHTA and FQGNSA. Deletions cut 3 bases from V and 5 bases from J, with 10 bases between. This CDR3 region has 13 residues. For the CDR3, the DNA is TGTGCCAGCAGCTTGGGACCGACATATGGCTACACCTTC. As protein: CASSLGPTYGYTF.

The chain links TRBV5-1 to TRBJ1-2; D is uncertain. The germline V and J ends were trimmed by 0 bases and 6 bases, with 12 bases remaining between them. Germline loops: CDR1 SGHRS, CDR2 YFSETQ. This CDR3 has 14 amino acids. The CDR3 protein is CASSLVAGLDGYTF. The CDR3 nucleotides read TGCGCCAGCAGCTTGGTTGCGGGGTTAGATGGCTACACCTTC.

This clonotype was detected many times. J is TRBJ1-2 and V is TRBV10-3; 9 bases are a match to TRBD1. Germline V CDR1 and CDR2: ENHRY, SYGVKD. The ends lost 3 bases at V and 0 bases at J; junction bases unmatched: 17. The CDR3 is 20 residues long. As DNA, the CDR3 is TGTGCCATCAGTGAATCCAAAGGGGGGACAGGGAAAGGAGCTAACTATGGCTACACCTTC. Translated, it gives CAISESKGGTGKGANYGYTF.

This clonotype came up a few times. The rearrangement joins TRBV20-1 to TRBJ2-7, with D possibly matching TRBD1 (5 bases). V lost 3 bases, J lost 4 bases, and 10 bases lay in between. The CDR3 sequence is 12 residues long. Germline V CDR1 and CDR2: DFQATT, SNEGSKA (reference sequence). The CDR3 protein is CSARAGPYEQYF. Here the CDR3 DNA reads TGCAGTGCTAGGGCAGGGCCTTACGAGCAGTACTTC.

The table lists this clonotype with a few counts. The genes are TRBV3-1 and TRBJ1-3; D ambiguous. CDR3 length: 15 amino acids. CDR1 is LGHDT and CDR2 is YNNKEL in the germline V gene (reference sequence). V lost 4 bases to trimming and J lost 3 bases, with 13 bases between them. CDR3 sequence: CASSLTSGGGNTIYF. The CDR3 DNA sequence: TGTGCCAGCAGCCTGACCTCCGGAGGTGGAAACACCATATATTTT.

This clonotype was picked up many times. V gene TRBV6-1 combines with J gene TRBJ2-6; D gene ambiguous. Germline values: CDR1 MNHNS, CDR2 SASEGT. Trimming pared 3 bases from V and 0 bases from J, leaving 6 bases between. The CDR3 runs 15 residues. Written as DNA, the CDR3 is TGTGCCAGCAGTGATAACCGCTCTGGGGCCAACGTCCTGACTTTC. Protein sequence: CASSDNRSGANVLTF.

In this sample, this clonotype turned up a few times. This chain connects TRBV9 to TRBJ1-6; D remains ambiguous. Per the germline V gene, CDR1 is SGDLS and CDR2 is YYNGEE. Trimming removed 0 bases at V and 4 bases at J, with 8 bases between. This CDR3 spans 15 amino acids. The CDR3: CASSVGADYNSPLHF. Written as DNA, the CDR3 is TGTGCCAGCAGCGTAGGGGCGGATTATAATTCACCCCTCCACTTT. Looking up the rest from reference TRBV9 and TRBJ1-6 gives the full variable domain: DSGVTQTPKHLITATGQRVTLRCSPRSGDLSVYWYQQSLDQGLQFLIQYYNGEERAKGNILERFSAQQFPDLHSELNLSSLELGDSALYFCASSVGADYNSPLHFGNGTRLTVT.

This clonotype was observed many times. V usage is TRBV11-3 and J usage is TRBJ2-7; tentatively, D is TRBD1 (5 bases). The CDR3 spans 13 residues. V was shortened by 5 bases and J by 4 bases, with 12 bases between the two germline ends. Germline V lookup: CDR1 SGHNT, CDR2 YENEEA. As DNA, the CDR3 is TGTGCCAGCAGCCCTGGGGCAGGGTACGAGCAGTACTTC. This translates into CASSPGAGYEQYF. Together with reference TRBV11-3 and TRBJ2-7, the CDR3 gives the full variable domain: EAGVVQSPRYKIIEKKQPVAFWCNPISGHNTLYWYLQNLGQGPELLIRYENEEAVDDSQLPKDRFSAERLKGVDSTLKIQPAELGDSAVYLCASSPGAGYEQYFGPGTRLTVT.